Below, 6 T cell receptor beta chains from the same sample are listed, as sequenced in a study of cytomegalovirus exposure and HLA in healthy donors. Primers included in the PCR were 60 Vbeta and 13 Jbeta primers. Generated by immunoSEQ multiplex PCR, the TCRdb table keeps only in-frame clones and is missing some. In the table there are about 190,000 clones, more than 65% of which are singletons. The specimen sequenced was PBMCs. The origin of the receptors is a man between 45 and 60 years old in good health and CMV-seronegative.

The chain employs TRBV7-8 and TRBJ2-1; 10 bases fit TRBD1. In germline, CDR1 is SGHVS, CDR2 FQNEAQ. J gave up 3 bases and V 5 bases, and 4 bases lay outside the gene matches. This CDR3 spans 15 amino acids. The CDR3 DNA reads TGTGCCAGCAGCGAGGGACAGGGGAACTACAATGAGCAGTTCTTC. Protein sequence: CASSEGQGNYNEQFF.

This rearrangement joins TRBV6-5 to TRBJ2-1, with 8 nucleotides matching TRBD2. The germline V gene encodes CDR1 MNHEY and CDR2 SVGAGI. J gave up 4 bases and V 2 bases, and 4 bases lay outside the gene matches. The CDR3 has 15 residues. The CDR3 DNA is TGTGCCAGCAGTTACGGGACTAGTTTTTACAATGAGCAGTTCTTC. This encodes CASSYGTSFYNEQFF.

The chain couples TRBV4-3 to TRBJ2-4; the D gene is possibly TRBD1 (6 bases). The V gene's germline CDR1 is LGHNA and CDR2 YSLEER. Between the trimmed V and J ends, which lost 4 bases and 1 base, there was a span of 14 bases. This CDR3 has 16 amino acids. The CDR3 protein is CASSPMGQGAKNIQYF. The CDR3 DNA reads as TGCGCCAGCAGCCCCATGGGGCAGGGGGCCAAAAACATTCAGTACTTC.

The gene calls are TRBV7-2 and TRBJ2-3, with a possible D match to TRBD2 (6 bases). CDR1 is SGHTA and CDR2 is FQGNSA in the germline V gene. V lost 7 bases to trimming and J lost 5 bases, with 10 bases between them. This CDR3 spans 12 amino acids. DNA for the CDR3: TGTGCCAGCACCCTTAGCGGAGATACGCAGTATTTT. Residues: CASTLSGDTQYF.

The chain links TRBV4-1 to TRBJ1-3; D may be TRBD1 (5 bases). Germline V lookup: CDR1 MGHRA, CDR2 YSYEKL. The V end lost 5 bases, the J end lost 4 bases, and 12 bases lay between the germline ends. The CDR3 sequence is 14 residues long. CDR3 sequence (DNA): TGCGCCAGCAGCGCGGTAGGGGTCGGAAACACCATATATTTT. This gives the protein CASSAVGVGNTIYF.

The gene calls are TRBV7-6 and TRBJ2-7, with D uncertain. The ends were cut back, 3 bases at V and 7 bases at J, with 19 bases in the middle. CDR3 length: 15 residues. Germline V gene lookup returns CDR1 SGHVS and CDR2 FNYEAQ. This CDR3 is CASSLTRTVLREQYF. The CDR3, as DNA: TGTGCCAGCAGCTTGACCCGTACGGTTTTGAGGGAGCAGTACTTC.